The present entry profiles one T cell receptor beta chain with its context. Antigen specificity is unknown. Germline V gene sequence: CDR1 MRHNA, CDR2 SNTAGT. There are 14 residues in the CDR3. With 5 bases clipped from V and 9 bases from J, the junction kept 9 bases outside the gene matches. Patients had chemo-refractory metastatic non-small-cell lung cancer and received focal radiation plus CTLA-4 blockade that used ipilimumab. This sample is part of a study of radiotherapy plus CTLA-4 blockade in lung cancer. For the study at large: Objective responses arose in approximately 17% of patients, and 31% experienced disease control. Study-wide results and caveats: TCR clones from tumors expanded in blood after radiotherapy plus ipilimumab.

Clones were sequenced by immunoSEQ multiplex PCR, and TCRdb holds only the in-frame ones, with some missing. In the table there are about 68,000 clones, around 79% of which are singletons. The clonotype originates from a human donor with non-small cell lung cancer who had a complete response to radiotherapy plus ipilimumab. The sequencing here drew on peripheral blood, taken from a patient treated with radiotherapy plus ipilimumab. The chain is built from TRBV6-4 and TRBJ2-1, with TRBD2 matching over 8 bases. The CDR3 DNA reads TGTGCCAGCAGTCGGAGCGGGAGTGTTGGTGAGCAGTTCTTC. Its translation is CASSRSGSVGEQFF.